This passage covers 11 T cell receptor beta chains from one sample sequenced in a study of cytomegalovirus exposure and HLA in healthy donors. Primers: 60 Vbeta forward and 13 Jbeta reverse. Produced via immunoSEQ multiplex PCR; TCRdb's table is partial and in-frame only. Of over 150,000 clones listed, about 80% are singletons. Source material: PBMCs. Receptor source: a man aged 18-30 years in good health and CMV-seropositive.

This clone has just a few counts. The chain couples TRBV10-3 to TRBJ2-3; 8 bases match TRBD2. CDR3 length: 15 residues. V shed 2 bases, J shed 1 base, and the junction held 2 bases outside the gene matches. Germline values: CDR1 ENHRY, CDR2 SYGVKD. The CDR3 DNA sequence: TGTGCCATCAGTGAGGAACTAGCGGGCACAGATACGCAGTATTTT. Its protein product is CAISEELAGTDTQYF.

The genes are TRBV5-1 and TRBJ1-4, with D unresolved. The CDR3 has 11 residues. V dropped 3 bases and J dropped 7 bases, with 4 bases sitting between them. Germline CDR1 is SGHRS and CDR2 is YFSETQ. CDR3 nucleotides: TGCGCCAGCAGCTCAGGTGAAAAACTGTTTTTT. The encoded protein is CASSSGEKLFF.

This clone was found a few times. The rearrangement joins TRBV9 to TRBJ2-2; TRBD1 might be the D (7 bases). Trimming removed 0 bases at V and 2 bases at J, with 11 bases between. The CDR3 is 16 amino acids. From germline, CDR1 is SGDLS and CDR2 YYNGEE. The chain's CDR3 is CASSVGQGGNTGELFF. As DNA, the CDR3 is TGTGCCAGCAGCGTAGGCCAGGGGGGAAACACCGGGGAGCTGTTTTTT.

The chain carries TRBV2 and TRBJ1-4; no clear D. The germline V gene has CDR1 SNHLY and CDR2 FYNNEI. V lost 2 bases and J 8 bases, leaving 12 bases between the germline ends. The CDR3 sequence is 14 residues long. As DNA, the CDR3 is TGTGCCAGCAGTGAACGGTCTAGACGGGAAAAACTGTTTTTT. It specifies CASSERSRREKLFF.

The genes are TRBV19 and TRBJ2-2, with TRBD2 as a possible D gene (5 bases). The germline V and J ends were trimmed by 5 bases and 5 bases, with 9 bases remaining between them. The CDR3 sequence is 13 residues long. Germline lookup yields CDR1 LNHDA and CDR2 SQIVND (reference sequence). CDR3 in amino acids: CASSGSGTGELFF. In nucleotides, the CDR3 is TGTGCCAGTAGTGGGTCGGGGACCGGGGAGCTGTTTTTT.

This chain uses TRBV11-3 with TRBJ1-2, with 8 positions matching TRBD1. The CDR3 sequence is 15 residues long. Germline assignment: CDR1 SGHNT and CDR2 YENEEA. J was trimmed by 2 bases and V by 3 bases; bases with no gene match: 5. The CDR3 coding sequence is TGTGCCAGCAGCTTGGCCCGGACAGGGAACTATGGCTACACCTTC. It specifies CASSLARTGNYGYTF.

This clone was recorded once. This chain joins TRBV5-5 and TRBJ1-1; TRBD1 matches at 7 bases. The J segment lost 2 bases and the V segment lost 1 base, leaving 8 bases of the junction unmatched. Germline V CDR1 and CDR2: SGHKS, YYEKEE (reference sequence). CDR3 length: 16 amino acids. CDR3 loop: CASSLWGNRGNTEAFF. CDR3 sequence (DNA): TGTGCCAGCAGCTTGTGGGGGAACAGGGGAAACACTGAAGCTTTCTTT.

This clone was counted a single time. The gene calls are TRBV5-1 and TRBJ2-7; 9 bases map to TRBD1. CDR1 and CDR2 from the germline V gene are SGHRS and YFSETQ. This CDR3 spans 14 amino acids. V was pared by 6 bases and J by 4 bases, with 8 bases of the junction left unmatched. This CDR3 is CASKSGTGLYEQYF. The CDR3 region has the DNA TGCGCCAGCAAATCCGGGACAGGGCTTTACGAGCAGTACTTC.

The chain couples TRBV7-9 to TRBJ2-7, with 8 bases identical to TRBD2. CDR3 length equals 15 residues. Germline lookup yields CDR1 SEHNR and CDR2 FQNEAQ (reference sequence). V trimming: 0 bases; J trimming: 2 bases; junction bases outside the gene matches: 3. CDR3 sequence reads: CASSLAGGETYEQYF. In nucleotides, the CDR3 is TGTGCCAGCAGCTTAGCCGGGGGGGAGACCTACGAGCAGTACTTC.

The genes are TRBV9 and TRBJ1-6, with a weak D call TRBD1 (6 bases). V gave up 2 bases and J gave up 7 bases, with 10 bases separating them. CDR1 and CDR2 from the germline V gene are SGDLS and YYNGEE. The CDR3 is 14 residues long. CDR3: CASSVGDRNSPLHF. CDR3 nucleotides: TGTGCCAGCAGCGTTGGAGACAGGAATTCACCCCTCCACTTT.

This chain uses TRBV11-2 with TRBJ1-6; 8 nucleotides line up with TRBD1. V gave up 5 bases and J gave up 9 bases; unmatched junction bases: 12. The CDR3 loop spans 16 amino acids. Germline lookup yields CDR1 SGHAT and CDR2 FQNNGV. The CDR3 DNA is TGTGCCAGCAGCGCAAACCCCGGGACAGGAACTTCACCCCTCCACTTT. It encodes CASSANPGTGTSPLHF.